The sequence of this T cell receptor beta chain was determined in a study of control samples from healthy donors and cancer patients. This clone was observed a single time. The germline V and J ends were trimmed by 6 bases and 0 bases, with 12 bases remaining between them. The germline V gene has CDR1 MDHEN and CDR2 SYDVKM. CDR3 length equals 15 residues. Some clones are missing from TCRdb's copy, which holds only in-frame ones; the method was immunoSEQ multiplex PCR. The sample lists around 25,000 clones; roughly 90% were seen once. This sequence was found in a man in his fifties with lung cancer. Sequencing was performed on PBMCs. This chain links TRBV28 with TRBJ2-1; D is undetermined. The CDR3 sequence: CASSPTVVSYNEQFF. The CDR3, as DNA: TGTGCCAGCAGCCCGACTGTGGTCTCCTACAATGAGCAGTTCTTC.